What follows is one T cell receptor beta chain and its context. This clone was detected only a few times. Its antigen is not yet known. The germline gene is not matched at one end of the junction; a read error may be the cause. This sample is part of a study of control samples from healthy donors and cancer patients (dated by TCRdb to about 2020). To prepare the library, the immunoSEQ multiplex PCR assay was applied. Sourced from immuneACCESS, this table was stored by TCRdb with only in-frame sequences that have V and J called. A share of the clones is absent; for the studies checked, an unresolved V gene accounts for under half, and the remainder has no known explanation. In all, the sample holds tens of thousands of clones, and around 90% of those were seen once. The top ten clones comprise more than 3% of the sample. Via the germline V gene, CDR1 is SGHTA and CDR2 FQGTGA. Measured from the cysteine to the phenylalanine, the CDR3 is 13 residues long. The DNA shown is the 39-base CDR3, in frame from base 1.

The clonotype comes from a woman aged 45 to 65 in good health. The rearrangement joined TRBV7-3 to TRBJ2-5, with the D gene call left open. The material sequenced was blood. The CDR3 sequence is CASSLTPKETQYF. The DNA is TGTGCCAGCAGCCTAACACCGAAAGAGACCCAGTACTTC. The full variable domain, with segments outside the CDR3 supplied by the reference TRBV7-3 and TRBJ2-5 proteins, appears as GAGVSQTPSNKVTEKGKYVELRCDPISGHTALYWYRQSLGQGPEFLIYFQGTGAADDSGLPNDRFFAVRPEGSVSTLKIQRTERGDSAVYLCASSLTPKETQYFGPGTRLLVL.